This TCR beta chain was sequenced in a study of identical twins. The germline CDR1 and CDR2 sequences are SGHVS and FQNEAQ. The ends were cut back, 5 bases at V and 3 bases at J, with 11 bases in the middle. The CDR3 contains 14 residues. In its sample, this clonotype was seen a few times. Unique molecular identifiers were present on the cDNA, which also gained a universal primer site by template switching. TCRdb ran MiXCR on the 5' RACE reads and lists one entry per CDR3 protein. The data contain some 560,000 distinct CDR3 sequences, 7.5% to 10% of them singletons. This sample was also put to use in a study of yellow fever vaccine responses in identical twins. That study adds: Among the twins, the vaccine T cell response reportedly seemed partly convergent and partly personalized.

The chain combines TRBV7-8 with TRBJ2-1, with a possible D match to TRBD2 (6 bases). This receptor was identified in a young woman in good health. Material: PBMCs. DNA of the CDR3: TGTGCCAGCAGCCTTAGCGGCTACTACAATGAGCAGTTCTTC. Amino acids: CASSLSGYYNEQFF. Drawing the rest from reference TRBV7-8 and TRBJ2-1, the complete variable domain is GAGVSQSPRYKVAKRGQDVALRCDPISGHVSLFWYQQALGQGPEFLTYFQNEAQLDKSGLPSDRFFAERPEGSVSTLKIQRTQQEDSAVYLCASSLSGYYNEQFFGPGTRLTVL.